These 19 T cell receptor beta chains share one sample of origin, sequenced in a study of blood T cell repertoires in COVID-19. The data were produced by immunoSEQ multiplex PCR, yet TCRdb's version contains in-frame clones alone and is incomplete. The sample lists approximately 96,000 clones; around nine tenths were seen once. Sequencing was performed on peripheral blood. These receptors were taken from a human donor with COVID-19, enrolled during active disease. The donor label of this sample is uncertain.

This chain joins TRBV7-6 and TRBJ2-7; D remains unclear. The length of the CDR3 is 13 residues. Germline V gene data show CDR1 as SGHVS and CDR2 as FNYEAQ. Trimming left V 0 bases short and J 6 bases short, with 9 bases between. The CDR3 coding sequence is TGTGCCAGCAGCTTAGCGGCGGTTGGCGAGCAGTACTTC. This sequence encodes CASSLAAVGEQYF.

V and J are TRBV19 and TRBJ2-2; 8 bases are a match to TRBD1. Germline loops: CDR1 LNHDA, CDR2 SQIVND (reference sequence). This CDR3 contains 19 residues. V lost 9 bases, J lost 1 base, and 19 bases stayed unmatched. DNA for the CDR3: TGTGCCAGGCCCCCGACCGCCCCCGGACAGGGTGGGAACACCGGGGAGCTGTTTTTT. Residues: CARPPTAPGQGGNTGELFF.

The chain has TRBV6-5 and TRBJ1-6, with a tentative D call TRBD1 (5 bases). Germline V gives CDR1 MNHEY, CDR2 SVGAGI. V was cut by 6 bases and J by 4 bases, with 13 bases left in between. The length of the CDR3 is 15 residues. CDR3 protein: CASRPPPGYNSPLHF. CDR3 bases: TGTGCCAGCAGACCCCCCCCAGGGTATAATTCACCCCTCCACTTT.

CDR3 in amino acids: CASSLGALGNTGELFF. The DNA for the CDR3 is TGTGCCAGCAGCCTGGGGGCGCTCGGGAACACCGGGGAGCTGTTTTTT. The rearrangement uses TRBV3-1 (or the pseudogene TRBV3-2) and TRBJ2-2, with D maybe TRBD1 (6 bases). Germline V gene data show CDR1 as LGHDT and CDR2 as YNNKEL (reference sequence). Trimming removed 4 bases at V and 1 base at J, with 13 bases between. This CDR3 spans 16 amino acids.

The V gene is TRBV6-5, the J gene TRBJ2-2; unclear D gene. CDR1 is MNHEY, CDR2 SVGAGI, per germline. The V and J ends lost 4 bases and 5 bases respectively, with 11 bases between them. The CDR3 spans 14 residues. CDR3 sequence reads: CASSSSPRTGELFF. CDR3 in DNA: TGTGCCAGCAGTTCGTCTCCCCGGACCGGGGAGCTGTTTTTT.

The V and J genes are TRBV2 and TRBJ1-6; D remains ambiguous. CDR3 length: 12 residues. CDR1 and CDR2 (germline): SNHLY, FYNNEI. Trimming pared 8 bases from V and 10 bases from J, leaving 12 bases between. Here the CDR3 DNA reads TGTGCCAGCTCAAGAACAGACTCACCCCTCCACTTT. Translation gives CASSRTDSPLHF.

The rearrangement joins TRBV4-2 to TRBJ1-2, with D possibly TRBD1 on 6 matching bases. The V gene lost 1 base and the J gene lost 3 bases, with 15 bases spanning the gap. The germline V gene encodes CDR1 LGHNA and CDR2 YNFKEQ. The CDR3 is 16 amino acids. The CDR3 spells CASSQAQTGTHYGYTF. As DNA, the CDR3 is TGTGCCAGCAGCCAAGCCCAGACAGGAACCCACTATGGCTACACCTTC.

The CDR3 sequence: CAYSGQGTSGRAVDEQYF. The CDR3 nucleotides read TGCGCCTATTCAGGGCAAGGGACTAGCGGGAGGGCCGTCGACGAGCAGTACTTC. The rearrangement joins TRBV23-1 to TRBJ2-7; TRBD2 aligns across 16 bases. TRBV23-1 is an ORF, with its function uncertain. V gave up 11 bases and J gave up 5 bases; unmatched junction bases: 18. The CDR3 totals 18 residues.

The table lists this clone with a count of one. The V gene is TRBV4-1, the J gene TRBJ2-1, with 11 positions matching TRBD2. The germline gives CDR1 MGHRA, CDR2 YSYEKL. CDR3 length equals 16 residues. After removal of 2 bases from V and 3 bases from J, the junction contained 3 bases not matched to a gene. The CDR3 reads CASSQQTSGDYNEQFF. The DNA for the CDR3 is TGCGCCAGCAGCCAACAGACTAGCGGGGACTACAATGAGCAGTTCTTC.

This chain connects TRBV2 to TRBJ2-7; 9 bases line up with TRBD1. Looked up from germline, CDR1 is SNHLY and CDR2 is FYNNEI. The J segment lost 3 bases and the V segment lost 7 bases, leaving 10 bases of the junction unmatched. This CDR3 contains 15 residues. This CDR3 reads CASKPAGQGFYEQYF. The CDR3 coding sequence is TGTGCCAGCAAACCGGCGGGACAGGGATTCTACGAGCAGTACTTC.

The V call is TRBV7-9, the J call TRBJ1-1, with D hard to call. Germline-derived CDR1 and CDR2 are SEHNR and FQNEAQ (reference sequence). This CDR3 region has 12 residues. Trimming pared 6 bases from V and 1 base from J, leaving 6 bases between. Written as DNA, the CDR3 is TGTGCCAGCAGTAACGGGAACACTGAAGCTTTCTTT. It encodes CASSNGNTEAFF.

The chain employs TRBV10-1 and TRBJ2-1, with D tentatively TRBD2 (6 bases). CDR3 length: 16 amino acids. V dropped 0 bases and J dropped 3 bases, with 12 bases sitting between them. Germline V gene sequence: CDR1 WNHNN, CDR2 SYGVQD (reference sequence). The CDR3: CASSESGRGRYNEQFF. Written as DNA, the CDR3 is TGCGCCAGCAGTGAGTCCGGGCGGGGCCGCTACAATGAGCAGTTCTTC.

This sequence joins TRBV4-2 and TRBJ1-5, with 10 bases aligning to TRBD1. CDR1 and CDR2 (germline): LGHNA, YNFKEQ. J was trimmed by 5 bases and V by 0 bases; bases with no gene match: 13. The CDR3 covers 19 residues. The CDR3 coding sequence is TGTGCCAGCAGCCAAGATTTCCCCCCTCGACAGGGGGCGGATCAGCCCCAGCATTTT. Translation: CASSQDFPPRQGADQPQHF.

The rearrangement links TRBV4-2 to TRBJ2-3, with TRBD2 matching over 8 bases. V was pared by 3 bases and J by 3 bases, with 8 bases of the junction left unmatched. The CDR3 runs to 16 residues. CDR1 LGHNA and CDR2 YNFKEQ come from the germline V gene. CDR3 DNA: TGTGCCAGCAGCCAGCAGGCCAGCGGGGGAACAGATACGCAGTATTTT. Its translation: CASSQQASGGTDTQYF.

The V gene is TRBV7-2, the J gene TRBJ2-2; TRBD2 aligns across 9 bases. Germline loops: CDR1 SGHTA, CDR2 FQGNSA. The CDR3 contains 16 residues. Trimming cost V 5 bases and J 4 bases; bases outside gene matches: 8. The CDR3 nucleotides read TGTGCCAGCAGCCTCAAAGCGGGGGGAAGCACCGGGGAGCTGTTTTTT. It yields the protein CASSLKAGGSTGELFF.

The chain recombines TRBV6-5 with TRBJ1-1; D is possibly TRBD1 (6 bases). Germline CDR1 is MNHEY and CDR2 is SVGAGI. The CDR3 has 11 amino acids. Trimming took off 6 bases at V and 9 bases at J, with 11 bases between the two ends. The CDR3 reads CASRTTGKAFF. The CDR3 coding sequence is TGTGCCAGCAGGACCACAGGGAAAGCTTTCTTT.

The table lists this clone with a few counts. The chain couples TRBV10-1 to TRBJ2-3; D unresolved. Deletions cut 3 bases from V and 0 bases from J, with 4 bases between. There are 13 residues in the CDR3. Germline loops: CDR1 WNHNN, CDR2 SYGVQD (reference sequence). This CDR3 reads CASSDRSTDTQYF. CDR3 bases: TGCGCCAGCAGTGACAGAAGCACAGATACGCAGTATTTT.

The V and J genes are TRBV19 and TRBJ1-1; tentative D call: TRBD1 (6 bases). Germline lookup yields CDR1 LNHDA and CDR2 SQIVND (reference sequence). Trimming pared 7 bases from V and 4 bases from J, leaving 22 bases between. CDR3 size: 16 residues. CDR3 residues: CASTDRYRPGGTEAFF. The CDR3 nucleotides are TGTGCCAGTACCGACAGGTATCGCCCGGGTGGCACTGAAGCTTTCTTT.

The chain recombines TRBV10-3 with TRBJ2-1, with 7 bases aligning to TRBD1. Germline V gives CDR1 ENHRY, CDR2 SYGVKD. The V and J ends lost 7 bases and 3 bases, in that order; junction bases with no gene match: 9. This CDR3 region has 15 residues. As DNA, the CDR3 is TGTGCCATCAATCCGCACAGGGGCTGCTACAATGAGCAGTTCTTC. It yields the protein CAINPHRGCYNEQFF.